The entry that follows covers one T cell receptor beta chain sequence. The sample belongs to a study of blood T cell repertoires in COVID-19. Turning to the study itself: Sites in the United States, Italy and Spain provided acute and convalescent COVID-19 samples. Sources were T cells, B-cell-depleted T cells, or PBMCs; the material itself was cDNA or gDNA.

CDR1 and CDR2 (germline): SGHNT, YYREEE (reference sequence). V was shortened by 0 bases and J by 0 bases, with 9 bases between the two germline ends. CDR3 size: 15 residues. Per the authors' pipeline: Reference gene primers were amplified, and this amplification served to estimate nucleated cell counts. The method was immunoSEQ multiplex PCR; TCRdb's version includes in-frame clones alone and lacks a portion of them. V and J calls and clone size follow that table, whereas D and trimming were derived from the DNA. Of around 170,000 clones in the sample, around four fifths were seen once. The TCR comes from a man between 65 and 85 years old with active or convalescent COVID-19. The source material was peripheral blood. V is TRBV5-4 and J is TRBJ1-1, with no clear D. CDR3 sequence reads: CASSLVYNMNTEAFF. The CDR3 DNA reads TGTGCCAGCAGCTTGGTTTACAATATGAACACTGAAGCTTTCTTT.